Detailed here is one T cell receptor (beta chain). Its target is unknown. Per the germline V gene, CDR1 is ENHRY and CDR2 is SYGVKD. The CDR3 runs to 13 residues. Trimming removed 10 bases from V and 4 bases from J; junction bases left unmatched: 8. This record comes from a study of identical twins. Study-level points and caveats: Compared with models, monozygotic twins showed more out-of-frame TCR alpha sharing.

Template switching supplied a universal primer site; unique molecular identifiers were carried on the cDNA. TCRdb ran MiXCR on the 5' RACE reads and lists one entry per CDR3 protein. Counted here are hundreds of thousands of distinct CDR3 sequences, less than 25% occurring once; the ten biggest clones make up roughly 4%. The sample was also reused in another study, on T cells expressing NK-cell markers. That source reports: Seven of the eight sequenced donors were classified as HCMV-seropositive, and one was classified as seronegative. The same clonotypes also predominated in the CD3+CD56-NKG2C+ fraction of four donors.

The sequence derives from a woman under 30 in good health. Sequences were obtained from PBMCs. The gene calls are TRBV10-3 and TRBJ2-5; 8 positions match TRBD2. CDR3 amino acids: CATESGRGETQYF. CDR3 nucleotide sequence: TGTGCCACCGAGAGCGGGAGAGGAGAGACCCAGTACTTC.